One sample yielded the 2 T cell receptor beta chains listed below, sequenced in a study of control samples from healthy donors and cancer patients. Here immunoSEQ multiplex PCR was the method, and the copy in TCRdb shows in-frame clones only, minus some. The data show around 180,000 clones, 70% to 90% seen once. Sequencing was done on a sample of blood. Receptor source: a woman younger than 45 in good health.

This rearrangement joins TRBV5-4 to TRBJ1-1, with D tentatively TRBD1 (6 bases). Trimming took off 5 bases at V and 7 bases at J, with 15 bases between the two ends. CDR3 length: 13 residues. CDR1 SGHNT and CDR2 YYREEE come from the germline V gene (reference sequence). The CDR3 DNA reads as TGTGCCAGCAGTCAAAGGACAGAGGGTGAAGCTTTCTTT. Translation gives CASSQRTEGEAFF.

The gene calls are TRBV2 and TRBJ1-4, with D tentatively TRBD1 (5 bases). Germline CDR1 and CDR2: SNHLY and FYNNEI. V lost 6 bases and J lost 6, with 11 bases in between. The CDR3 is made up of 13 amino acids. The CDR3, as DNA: TGTGCCAGCAGCGGGGCCCCACATGAAAAACTGTTTTTT. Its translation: CASSGAPHEKLFF.